Included here is one TCR beta chain sequence, with context. Its cognate antigen is unknown. V gave up 2 bases and J gave up 2 bases, with 13 bases separating them. CDR1 is SGHNT, CDR2 YYREEE, per germline (reference sequence). CDR3 length: 16 residues. As to treatment: around 19 received Ad26.COV2.S at low or high dose, single or two shots; about five received placebo; per-sample allocation not given. Each sample was drawn 63 days after the first injection (of vaccine or placebo). Wuhan-strain SARS-CoV-2 spike was expressed by the Ad26 vector that made up the vaccine. The sample originates from a study of Ad26.COV2.S vaccination and SARS-CoV-2 variants. At the level of the study: Among those in the COV1001 Ad26.COV2.S trial arm was the donor. The study gave Ad26.COV2.S intramuscularly, once or twice 56 days apart.

General study points: Following vaccination, spike-specific CD8+ and CD4+ T cell responses reportedly exhibited substantial breadth.

TCRdb's copy holds only in-frame clones and misses some; the assay was immunoSEQ multiplex PCR. Of under 600,000 clones in the sample, 89% were seen once. The source of this sequence is a person between 18 and 65 years old who received the Ad26.COV2.S COVID-19 vaccine or a placebo. The V call is TRBV5-4, the J call TRBJ2-2; D gene uncertain. Sample: peripheral blood, taken in a trial of Ad26.COV2.S vaccine versus placebo. The CDR3: CASSLGARQNTGELFF. In nucleotides, the CDR3 is TGTGCCAGCAGCTTAGGTGCAAGACAAAACACCGGGGAGCTGTTTTTT.